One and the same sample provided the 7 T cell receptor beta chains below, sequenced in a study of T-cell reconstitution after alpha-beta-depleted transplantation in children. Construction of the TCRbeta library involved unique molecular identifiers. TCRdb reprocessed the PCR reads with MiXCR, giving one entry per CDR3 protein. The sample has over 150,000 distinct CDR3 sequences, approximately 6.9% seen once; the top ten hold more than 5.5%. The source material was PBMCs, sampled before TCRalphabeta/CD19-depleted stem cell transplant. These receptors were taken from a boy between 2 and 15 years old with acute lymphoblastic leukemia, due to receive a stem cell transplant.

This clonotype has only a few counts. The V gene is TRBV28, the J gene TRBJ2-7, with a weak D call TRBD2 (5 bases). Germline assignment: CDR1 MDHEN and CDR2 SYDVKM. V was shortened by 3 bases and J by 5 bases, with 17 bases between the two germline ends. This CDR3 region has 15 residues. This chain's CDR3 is CASSLRAQLQDEQYF. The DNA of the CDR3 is TGTGCCAGCAGTTTGCGGGCCCAGCTCCAGGACGAGCAGTACTTC.

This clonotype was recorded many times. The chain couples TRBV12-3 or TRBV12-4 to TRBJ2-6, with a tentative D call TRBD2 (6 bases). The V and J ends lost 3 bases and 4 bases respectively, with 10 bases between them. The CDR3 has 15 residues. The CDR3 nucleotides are TGTGCCAGCAGTTTGGGACTCCCCGGGGCCAACGTCCTGACTTTC. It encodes CASSLGLPGANVLTF.

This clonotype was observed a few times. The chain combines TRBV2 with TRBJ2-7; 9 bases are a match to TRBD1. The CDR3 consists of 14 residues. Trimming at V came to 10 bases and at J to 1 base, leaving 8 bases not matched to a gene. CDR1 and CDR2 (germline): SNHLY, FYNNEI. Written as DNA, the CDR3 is TGTGCCACCACGCCCGGACAGGGGTCCTACGAGCAGTACTTC. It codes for CATTPGQGSYEQYF. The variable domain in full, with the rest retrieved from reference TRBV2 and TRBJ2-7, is EPEVTQTPSHQVTQMGQEVILRCVPISNHLYFYWYRQILGQKVEFLVSFYNNEISEKSEIFDDQFSVERPDGSNFTLKIRSTKLEDSAMYFCATTPGQGSYEQYFGPGTRLTVT.

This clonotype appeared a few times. The CDR3 sequence is CASSRRAGSDTQYF. The CDR3 coding sequence is TGTGCCAGCAGCCGGAGGGCCGGGTCAGATACGCAGTATTTT. This chain uses TRBV7-8 with TRBJ2-3, with a tentative D call TRBD2 (6 bases). From germline, CDR1 is SGHVS and CDR2 FQNEAQ. This CDR3 comprises 14 residues. The V gene lost 5 bases and the J gene lost 4 bases, with 13 bases spanning the gap.

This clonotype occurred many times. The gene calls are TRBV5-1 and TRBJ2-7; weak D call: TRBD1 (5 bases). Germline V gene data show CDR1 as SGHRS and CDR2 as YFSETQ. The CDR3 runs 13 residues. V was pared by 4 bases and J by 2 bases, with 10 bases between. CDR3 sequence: CASSPRDPYEQYF. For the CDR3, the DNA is TGCGCCAGCAGCCCCAGGGATCCCTACGAGCAGTACTTC.

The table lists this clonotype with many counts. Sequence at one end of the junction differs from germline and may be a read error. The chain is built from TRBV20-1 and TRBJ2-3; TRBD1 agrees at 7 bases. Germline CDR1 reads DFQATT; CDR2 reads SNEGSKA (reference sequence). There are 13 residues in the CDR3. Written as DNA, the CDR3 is TGCAGTGCCAGAGGACAGGAGACAGATACGCAGTATTTT. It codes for CSARGQETDTQYF.

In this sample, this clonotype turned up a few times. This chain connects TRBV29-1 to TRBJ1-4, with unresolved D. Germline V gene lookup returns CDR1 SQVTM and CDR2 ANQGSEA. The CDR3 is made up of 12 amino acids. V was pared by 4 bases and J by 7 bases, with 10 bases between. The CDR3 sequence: CSVGGPSEKLFF. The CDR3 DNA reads TGCAGCGTTGGCGGCCCCTCTGAAAAACTGTTTTTT.